What follows is one T cell receptor (beta chain) and its context. The source of the sample is a study of cytomegalovirus exposure and HLA in healthy donors. PCR primers comprised 60 Vbeta and 13 Jbeta primers. Only in-frame clones appear in the TCRdb table, and some are missing; sequencing was by immunoSEQ multiplex PCR. The sample carries 95,000 to 100,000 clones, around four fifths recorded once. The CDR3 is 16 residues long. Trimming removed 3 bases from V and 2 bases from J; junction bases left unmatched: 5. Germline loops: CDR1 WSHSY, CDR2 SAAADI. This chain connects TRBV10-2 to TRBJ2-1; 9 bases are a match to TRBD1. This receptor was taken from a female donor in good health and CMV-seropositive. Sequenced input: PBMCs. The CDR3 DNA is TGCGCCAGCAGTGAATTGGACAGGGGACCCTACAATGAGCAGTTCTTC. Translation: CASSELDRGPYNEQFF.